Sequencing of this TCR beta chain was carried out in a study of early T cells in non-severe SARS-CoV-2 infection. Whole-study context: From unsorted whole blood, bulk RNA was sequenced, and the chains remained unpaired. Study-wide results and caveats: Sequences matched to VDJdb favored anti-spike CD8 responses, while private and CD4 specificities were missed.

In this sample, this clonotype turned up many times. The antigen is undetermined. This CDR3 region has 16 residues. Germline CDR1 reads LNHDA; CDR2 reads SQIVND (reference sequence). Trimming removed 0 bases at V and 5 bases at J, with 17 bases between. Each cDNA molecule carried a unique molecular identifier. A single record per CDR3 protein comes from TCRdb applying MiXCR to the 5' RACE reads. The sample holds 25,000 to 30,000 distinct CDR3 sequences, roughly 5.4% seen once. The receptor comes from an adult who was a healthcare worker with PCR-confirmed SARS-CoV-2 infection or an uninfected control (not recorded which). Specimen: whole blood. This sequence joins TRBV19 and TRBJ2-7; unclear D gene. The DNA for the CDR3 is TGTGCCAGTAGTATAGATTCGAGGAGATTAACCCACGAGCAGTACTTC. Translated: CASSIDSRRLTHEQYF. Supplemented by reference TRBV19 and TRBJ2-7, the full variable domain reads DGGITQSPKYLFRKEGQNVTLSCEQNLNHDAMYWYRQDPGQGLRLIYYSQIVNDFQKGDIAEGYSVSREKKESFPLTVTSAQKNPTAFYLCASSIDSRRLTHEQYFGPGTRLTVT.